This is a list of T cell receptor beta chains from one sample in a study of T cells after yellow fever vaccination. TCRdb reprocessed the 5' RACE reads via MiXCR and lists one record per CDR3 protein. The sample lists 300,000 to 400,000 distinct CDR3 sequences; about 8.3% were seen once. The sample consisted of PBMCs, taken about 49 days after the first yellow fever vaccination. These receptors all stem from a man aged 18 to 30 who received the YFV17D yellow fever vaccine. Both conserved end residues are part of each CDR3. Fields, in order: clone size, D gene, V gene, J gene, CDR3 DNA, CDR3 protein. A D gene is named only where the DNA matches it firmly. Clone size, where shown, is once, few, many, or a class for clones that have expanded.

>few|-|TRBV7-9|TRBJ2-1
TGTGCCAGCAGCTTACTATTCAGGGGTAGCTCCTACAATGAGCAGTTCTTC
CASSLLFRGSSYNEQFF
>-|-|TRBV7-9|TRBJ1-2
TGTGCCAGCAGCTTAGGAGTTTACGAGAGGGGCTACACCTTC
CASSLGVYERGYTF
>few|TRBD2|TRBV5-1|TRBJ2-5
TGCGCCAGCAATCAAGCGGGGGGACAAGAGACCCAGTACTTC
CASNQAGGQETQYF
>few|TRBD2|TRBV7-2|TRBJ2-7
TGTGCCAGCAGCCCCCTAGCGGGACAGACCGTCGCGCAGTACTTC
CASSPLAGQTVAQYF
>few|-|TRBV28|TRBJ1-1
TGTGCCAGCACCCGGGGTCGGGCTGAAGCTTTCTTT
CASTRGRAEAFF
>few|TRBD1|TRBV9|TRBJ2-1
TGTGCCAGCAGCGAGGACAGGGGTGCGCATGAGCAGTTCTTC
CASSEDRGAHEQFF
>-|-|TRBV5-1|TRBJ1-5
TGCGCCAGCAGCTTGGGGGGCGCAGGGTGGGATCAGCCCCAGCATTTT
CASSLGGAGWDQPQHF
>few|-|TRBV28|TRBJ1-1
TGTGCCATCAGAAGACCGCTGAACACTGAAGCTTTCTTT
CAIRRPLNTEAFF
>few|-|TRBV10-3|TRBJ1-1
TGTGCCATCTCGACAGGTCGAACTGAAGCTTTCTTT
CAISTGRTEAFF
>few|-|TRBV7-3|TRBJ1-1
TGTGCCAGCAGGGATACTCAGGGGAACACTGAAGCTTTCTTT
CASRDTQGNTEAFF
>few|-|TRBV5-1|TRBJ2-2
TGCGCCAGCAGCCTCTATATGGACACCGGGGAGCTGTTTTTT
CASSLYMDTGELFF
>few|-|TRBV27|TRBJ1-5
TGTGCCAGCAGTTTCGCGTATAGCAATCAGCCCCAGCATTTT
CASSFAYSNQPQHF
>many|-|TRBV5-6|TRBJ2-5
TGTGCCAGCAGCTTCCGGGAACAGATCCAAGAGACCCAGTACTTC
CASSFREQIQETQYF
>few|-|TRBV4-2|TRBJ1-5
TGTGCCAGCAGCCAAGAAGGGCAGGGAAAGGATCAGCCCCAGCATTTT
CASSQEGQGKDQPQHF
>-|-|TRBV6-1|TRBJ2-3
TGTGCCAGCCTCCGGAGCGGGCCAGATACGCAGTATTTT
CASLRSGPDTQYF
>-|-|TRBV3-1|TRBJ1-1
TGTGCCAGCAGCCGTCTCCCGGGGATCGGGGACACTGAAGCTTTCTTT
CASSRLPGIGDTEAFF
>many|TRBD1|TRBV28|TRBJ1-5
TGTGCCAGCAGTTCTCTTACAGGGGGGGCTCAGCCCCAGCATTTT
CASSSLTGGAQPQHF
>-|-|TRBV6-2/TRBV6-3|TRBJ2-5
TGTGCCAGCACCCTGACGGAACAAGAGACCCAGTACTTC
CASTLTEQETQYF
>few|-|TRBV18|TRBJ2-2
TGTGCCAGCTCAGTTGGTTGGCGTTCGAGGAACACCGGGGAGCTGTTTTTT
CASSVGWRSRNTGELFF
>few|-|TRBV4-1|TRBJ2-3
TGCGCCAGCAGCCGGACCGTAAGCACAGATACGCAGTATTTT
CASSRTVSTDTQYF
>few|-|TRBV9|TRBJ2-5
TGTGCCAGCAGCCCCGCGGCGGGCCAAGAGACCCAGTACTTC
CASSPAAGQETQYF
>-|-|TRBV5-5|TRBJ2-2
TGTGCCAGCAGAGTGGGGAACACCGGGGAGCTGTTTTTT
CASRVGNTGELFF
>few|-|TRBV12-3/TRBV12-4|TRBJ2-5
TGTGCCAGCAGTTTGGGCAGAGCCAAAGAGACCCAGTACTTC
CASSLGRAKETQYF
>-|-|TRBV15|TRBJ2-7
TGTGCCACCAGCAGTCCCCATGGGGTACTCCTCCACGAGCAGTACTTC
CATSSPHGVLLHEQYF
>-|-|TRBV28|TRBJ2-1
TGTGCCAGCAGTTTAGTGGGATACATTCGGCTCGGTTCCTACAATGAGCAGTTCTTC
CASSLVGYIRLGSYNEQFF
>few|-|TRBV5-1|TRBJ1-1
TGCGCCAGCAGCTTGGTTCGGGATGACACTGAAGCTTTCTTT
CASSLVRDDTEAFF
>-|-|TRBV4-2|TRBJ2-2
TGTGCCAGCAGCCACAGTGTTGGAGGGGAGCTGTTTTTT
CASSHSVGGELFF
>few|-|TRBV4-3|TRBJ1-2
TGCGCCAGCAGCCAAGAGGGGGGGGCCGACTATGGCTACACCTTC
CASSQEGGADYGYTF
>-|-|TRBV6-1|TRBJ1-4
TGTGCCAGCAGTCGTAGACATTCAACTAATGAAAAACTGTTTTTT
CASSRRHSTNEKLFF
>-|TRBD2|TRBV5-1|TRBJ2-2
TGCGCCAGCAGCTTGCGGGATAGCGGGGGCCGCAACACCGGGGAGCTGTTTTTT
CASSLRDSGGRNTGELFF